The rows below give T cell receptor beta chains drawn from one sample of a study of blood T cell repertoires in COVID-19. Method: immunoSEQ multiplex PCR; TCRdb's copy keeps in-frame clones and lacks some. This sample has tens of thousands of clones, with roughly 79% found just once. The sample comprised peripheral blood. These receptors were collected from a man in his fifties or sixties with acute or convalescent COVID-19. Both conserved end residues are part of each CDR3. The order of the fields is J gene, clone size, V gene, D gene, CDR3 protein, CDR3 DNA. The D gene is left open where the match is weak. Clone size is given for some rows only: seen once, a few or many times, or a class if the clone is expanded.

>TRBJ2-3|NA|TRBV5-6|NA
CASSFGTDTQYF
TGTGCCAGCAGCTTCGGCACAGATACGCAGTATTTT
>TRBJ1-1|few|TRBV7-9|NA
CASSRRAQGNTEAFF
TGTGCCAGCAGCCGCCGCGCACAGGGTAACACTGAAGCTTTCTTT
>TRBJ2-1|NA|TRBV24-1|TRBD2
CATSDLTGGADEQFF
TGTGCCACCAGTGATCTAACCGGGGGGGCCGATGAGCAGTTCTTC
>TRBJ1-3|few|TRBV30|TRBD1
CAWSRDRSSGNTIYF
TGTGCCTGGAGCCGGGACAGAAGCTCTGGAAACACCATATATTTT
>TRBJ1-2|NA|TRBV30|NA
CAWSLKGSRGYTF
TGTGCCTGGAGCCTTAAGGGGTCTAGGGGCTACACCTTC
>TRBJ2-7|once|TRBV30|TRBD1
CAWSVKGAYEQYF
TGTGCCTGGAGTGTAAAGGGGGCGTACGAGCAGTACTTC
>TRBJ2-1|NA|TRBV5-8|TRBD2
CASSPGTSGYNEQFF
TGTGCCAGCAGCCCTGGGACTAGCGGTTACAATGAGCAGTTCTTC
>TRBJ2-7|NA|TRBV4-1|NA
CASSQGLLRGPSYEQYF
TGCGCCAGCAGCCAGGGTCTCTTGCGGGGCCCTTCCTACGAGCAGTACTTC
>TRBJ2-3|once|TRBV5-8|NA
CASTRQGASTDTQYF
TGTGCCAGCACTCGGCAAGGGGCTAGCACAGATACGCAGTATTTT
>TRBJ1-1|NA|TRBV12-3/TRBV12-4|NA
CASSDSQPEAFF
TGTGCCAGCAGTGATTCACAGCCTGAAGCTTTCTTT
>TRBJ1-5|NA|TRBV29-1|NA
CSVRLQGSGPQHF
TGCAGCGTCAGGCTGCAGGGTTCGGGGCCCCAGCATTTT
>TRBJ1-3|NA|TRBV6-6|TRBD1
CASSPTGQGARGNTIYF
TGTGCCAGCAGTCCAACGGGACAGGGGGCCAGGGGAAACACCATATATTTT
>TRBJ1-1|NA|TRBV20-1|NA
CSASNRFGTEAFF
TGCAGTGCTAGTAACAGGTTCGGCACTGAAGCTTTCTTT
>TRBJ2-2|NA|TRBV7-2|TRBD1
CASSSGTVTGELFF
TGTGCCAGCAGCTCCGGGACAGTCACCGGGGAGCTGTTTTTT
>TRBJ1-2|NA|TRBV19|NA
CASSPRDSGTSGYGYTF
TGTGCCAGTAGTCCACGGGATTCGGGCACTTCCGGCTATGGCTACACCTTC
>TRBJ1-2|NA|TRBV18|NA
CASSPITEGYGYTF
TGTGCCAGCTCACCAATCACAGAGGGCTATGGCTACACCTTC
>TRBJ2-5|few|TRBV19|NA
CASSIDTHQETQYF
TGTGCCAGTAGTATAGACACACACCAAGAGACCCAGTACTTC
>TRBJ2-1|few|TRBV24-1|NA
CATSDAGDPFF
TGTGCCACCAGTGATGCAGGGGATCCGTTCTTC
>TRBJ2-1|NA|TRBV27|TRBD2
CASMRGSSYNEQFF
TGTGCCAGTATGCGGGGGAGCTCCTACAATGAGCAGTTCTTC
>TRBJ1-1|NA|TRBV7-2|TRBD1
CASSSGTGGLAFF
TGTGCCAGCAGCTCCGGGACAGGGGGCTTAGCTTTCTTT
>TRBJ2-7|once|TRBV6-1|NA
CASSEAGLYEQYF
TGTGCCAGCAGTGAAGCTGGCCTCTACGAGCAGTACTTC
>TRBJ1-5|NA|TRBV6-5|NA
CASSYSRGGDQPQHF
TGTGCCAGCAGTTACTCGCGGGGGGGGGATCAGCCCCAGCATTTT
>TRBJ2-3|NA|TRBV9|TRBD1
CASSVAGGQGGRDTQYF
TGTGCCAGCAGCGTAGCTGGAGGACAGGGTGGGAGAGATACGCAGTATTTT
>TRBJ2-5|NA|TRBV2|NA
CASSQNYQETQYF
TGTGCCAGCAGTCAGAACTATCAAGAGACCCAGTACTTC
>TRBJ1-1|NA|TRBV11-3|NA
CASSLDVNTEAFF
TGTGCCAGCAGCTTAGACGTGAACACTGAAGCTTTCTTT
>TRBJ1-1|NA|TRBV19|NA
CASSIAAGEAFF
TGTGCCAGTAGTATCGCGGCAGGGGAAGCTTTCTTT
>TRBJ2-7|NA|TRBV6-6|NA
CASSGYTGFTYEQYF
TGTGCCAGCAGTGGGTATACAGGGTTTACCTACGAGCAGTACTTC
>TRBJ2-1|few|TRBV6-6|NA
CASSLRSGEQFF
TGTGCCAGCAGTCTCCGGAGTGGTGAGCAGTTCTTC
>TRBJ1-5|NA|TRBV12-3/TRBV12-4|NA
CASSRDYQPQHF
TGTGCCAGCAGTCGAGACTATCAGCCCCAGCATTTT
>TRBJ2-3|NA|TRBV19|TRBD1
CASSIDPRTGGGSGTQYF
TGTGCCAGTAGTATAGATCCCCGGACAGGGGGAGGATCGGGTACGCAGTATTTT
>TRBJ1-2|NA|TRBV5-8|TRBD1
CASSLSRGGYTF
TGTGCCAGCAGCTTGTCCAGGGGGGGCTACACCTTC
>TRBJ1-3|NA|TRBV6-6|NA
CASSPFGNTIYF
TGTGCCAGCAGCCCTTTTGGAAACACCATATATTTT
>TRBJ2-2|few|TRBV27|NA
CASSLTFTGELFF
TGTGCCAGCAGTCTAACTTTCACCGGGGAGCTGTTTTTT
>TRBJ2-5|few|TRBV2|NA
CASKRQGKTQYF
TGTGCCAGCAAGCGGCAGGGGAAGACCCAGTACTTC
>TRBJ1-1|NA|TRBV7-3|NA
CASSPSGLGSGAFF
TGTGCCAGCAGCCCATCCGGCCTCGGGAGTGGAGCTTTCTTT
>TRBJ1-2|NA|TRBV2|TRBD1
CASSERQGDGYTF
TGTGCCAGCAGTGAACGGCAGGGGGATGGCTACACCTTC
>TRBJ1-2|NA|TRBV19|TRBD1
CASSIGTGANGYTF
TGTGCCAGTAGTATTGGGACAGGGGCGAATGGCTACACCTTC
>TRBJ2-1|NA|TRBV30|NA
CAWGGGGGEQFF
TGTGCCTGGGGAGGAGGGGGCGGAGAGCAGTTCTTC
>TRBJ2-2|few|TRBV12-5|TRBD1
CASGFQWGTGDTGELFF
TGTGCTAGTGGTTTTCAGTGGGGGACAGGGGACACCGGGGAGCTGTTTTTT
>TRBJ2-5|NA|TRBV27|NA
CASSFRETQYF
TGTGCCAGCAGCTTCCGAGAGACCCAGTACTTC
>TRBJ2-4|NA|TRBV29-1|TRBD1
CSAEDRANIQYF
TGCAGCGCTGAGGACAGGGCCAACATTCAGTACTTC
>TRBJ2-3|NA|TRBV7-8|TRBD2
CASSKGLADTDTQYF
TGTGCCAGCAGCAAAGGACTAGCGGACACAGATACGCAGTATTTT
>TRBJ1-6|once|TRBV2|NA
CASSDQFGVSNSPLHF
TGTGCCAGCAGTGATCAATTCGGTGTGTCAAATTCACCCCTCCACTTT
>TRBJ1-1|once|TRBV6-5|NA
CASSYSTGMNTEAFF
TGTGCCAGCAGTTACTCGACAGGTATGAACACTGAAGCTTTCTTT
>TRBJ1-5|NA|TRBV7-3|NA
CASSLRPRSPGDNSNQPQHF
TGTGCCAGCAGCTTACGGCCCCGGAGTCCTGGAGATAATAGCAATCAGCCCCAGCATTTT
>TRBJ2-7|NA|TRBV5-5|TRBD1
CATGDRSEQYF
TGTGCCACCGGGGACAGGTCAGAGCAGTACTTC
>TRBJ2-6|NA|TRBV6-5|NA
CASSRTSSGANVLTF
TGTGCCAGCAGCCGGACTTCCTCTGGGGCCAACGTCCTGACTTTC
>TRBJ1-3|NA|TRBV7-9|NA
CASSLVPAGAGGNTIYF
TGTGCCAGCAGCTTAGTGCCCGCGGGGGCCGGTGGAAACACCATATATTTT
>TRBJ1-2|few|TRBV9|NA
CASSVGVGVNYGYTF
TGTGCCAGCAGCGTAGGAGTCGGGGTTAACTATGGCTACACCTTC
>TRBJ1-5|NA|TRBV7-2|NA
CASRRQPNQPQHF
TGTGCCAGCAGGAGACAGCCCAATCAGCCCCAGCATTTT
>TRBJ2-7|NA|TRBV5-1|NA
CASRTTGSARYEQYF
TGCGCCAGCAGAACAACAGGGTCCGCCCGCTACGAGCAGTACTTC
>TRBJ2-3|few|TRBV29-1|TRBD2
CSEVAGGRTDTQYF
TGCAGCGAGGTAGCGGGGGGCCGCACAGATACGCAGTATTTT
>TRBJ2-1|NA|TRBV5-4|TRBD1
CASSPGQGGNEQFF
TGTGCCAGCAGCCCGGGACAGGGGGGCAATGAGCAGTTCTTC
>TRBJ2-3|NA|TRBV11-2|NA
CASTEGRQGTDTQYF
TGTGCCAGCACCGAAGGCCGCCAGGGCACAGATACGCAGTATTTT